Below, 15 T cell receptor beta chains from the same sample are listed, as sequenced in a study of shared clonotypes between healthy human individuals. TCRdb's copy holds only in-frame clones and misses some; the assay was immunoSEQ multiplex PCR. Among about half a million clones listed, roughly 78% were seen once. Sequences were obtained from PBMCs. These receptors originate from a woman aged 40 to 50 in good health. Some clones in this sample may be carry-over from other donors' samples.

This clone was counted only a few times. The J gene is TRBJ1-2, the V gene TRBV4-2; 7 bases are a match to TRBD1. The CDR3 spans 15 residues. CDR1 is LGHNA, CDR2 YNFKEQ, per germline. With V trimmed by 4 bases and J by 8 bases, 13 bases remained unmatched. The CDR3 loop reads CASSPGDRATLGYTF. The CDR3, as DNA: TGTGCCAGCAGCCCCGGAGACAGGGCCACGCTCGGCTACACCTTC.

The CDR3 loop is CASSLSRIDEQYF. CDR3 DNA: TGTGCCAGCAGTCTGAGCCGTATCGACGAGCAGTACTTC. The genes are TRBV2 and TRBJ2-7; D is unclear. Between the trimmed V and J ends, which lost 5 bases and 5 bases, there was a span of 13 bases. The germline V gene has CDR1 SNHLY and CDR2 FYNNEI. This CDR3 is built from 13 residues.

This chain uses TRBV19 with TRBJ2-3; D ambiguous. The CDR3 totals 14 residues. The germline V and J ends were trimmed by 3 bases and 2 bases, with 9 bases remaining between them. Germline V lookup: CDR1 LNHDA, CDR2 SQIVND (reference sequence). The chain's CDR3 is CASSIYKSTDTQYF. Written as DNA, the CDR3 is TGTGCCAGTAGTATCTATAAGTCCACAGATACGCAGTATTTT.

Here the CDR3 reads CASSPWASSGELFF. CDR3 sequence (DNA): TGTGCCAGTAGCCCGTGGGCCTCAAGCGGGGAGCTGTTTTTT. The genes are TRBV19 and TRBJ2-2, with D hard to call. This CDR3 has 14 residues. The V and J ends lost 6 bases and 7 bases respectively, with 15 bases between them. Per germline, CDR1 LNHDA and CDR2 SQIVND (reference sequence).

This chain links TRBV5-1 with TRBJ2-2; 15 bases agree with TRBD2. CDR3 length equals 17 residues. The germline V gene has CDR1 SGHRS and CDR2 YFSETQ. Trimming removed 2 bases from V and 6 bases from J; junction bases left unmatched: 5. This chain's CDR3 is CASSFGLAGGVAGELFF. CDR3 DNA sequence: TGCGCCAGCAGCTTCGGACTAGCGGGAGGGGTCGCCGGGGAGCTGTTTTTT.

The CDR3 region is CASSRTGTLAKNIQYF. The CDR3, as DNA: TGTGCCAGCAGCCGAACAGGGACCCTAGCCAAAAACATTCAGTACTTC. V is TRBV28 and J is TRBJ2-4; D possibly corresponds to TRBD1 (6 bases). Germline V CDR1 and CDR2: MDHEN, SYDVKM. CDR3 length equals 16 residues. The V gene lost 6 bases and the J gene lost 0 bases, with 15 bases spanning the gap.

V is TRBV18 and J is TRBJ2-1; 7 nucleotides match TRBD1. After removal of 2 bases from V and 8 bases from J, the junction contained 3 bases not matched to a gene. This CDR3 region has 13 residues. Germline CDR1 and CDR2: KGHSH and LQKENI. CDR3: CASSPDRAYEQFF. In nucleotides, the CDR3 is TGTGCCAGCTCACCAGACAGGGCTTATGAGCAGTTCTTC. The variable domain in full, with the rest retrieved from reference TRBV18 and TRBJ2-1, is NAGVMQNPRHLVRRRGQEARLRCSPMKGHSHVYWYRQLPEEGLKFMVYLQKENIIDESGMPKERFSAEFPKEGPSILRIQQVVRGDSAAYFCASSPDRAYEQFFGPGTRLTVL.

This sequence joins TRBV5-4 and TRBJ1-1; D is undetermined. Germline CDR1 reads SGHNT; CDR2 reads YYREEE (reference sequence). Deletions cut 3 bases from V and 4 bases from J, with 13 bases between. This CDR3 is built from 14 residues. The CDR3 spells CASSWALRATEAFF. The CDR3 DNA follows: TGTGCCAGCAGCTGGGCCCTGAGGGCCACTGAAGCTTTCTTT.

This clone was observed a single time. This chain connects TRBV18 to TRBJ2-5; the D is unclear. Germline V gene sequence: CDR1 KGHSH, CDR2 LQKENI. This CDR3 contains 14 residues. V was clipped by 1 base and J by 0 bases, with 6 bases between them. CDR3 sequence: CASSPLGHQETQYF. The DNA for the CDR3 is TGTGCCAGCTCACCACTAGGACACCAAGAGACCCAGTACTTC.

With respect to this clone: This same CDR3 is encoded by further DNA sequences in the sample. The V gene is TRBV5-1, the J gene TRBJ2-5; D uncertain. The CDR3 covers 13 residues. In germline, CDR1 is SGHRS, CDR2 YFSETQ. Trimming took off 0 bases at V and 2 bases at J, with 5 bases between the two ends. The CDR3 bases are TGCGCCAGCAGCTTGGGGGGTCAAGAGACCCAGTACTTC. Translating it yields CASSLGGQETQYF.

The CDR3 region has the DNA TGTGCCTGGAGTCCCCGGGCGGGACAGGGGGCATCATGGTACGAGCAGTACTTC. This codes for CAWSPRAGQGASWYEQYF. J is TRBJ2-5 and V is TRBV30; TRBD1 aligns across 12 bases. The J call is uncertain, as TRBJ2-7 better fits the DNA end. The CDR3 totals 18 residues. The germline gives CDR1 GTSNPN, CDR2 SVGIG (reference sequence).

The CDR3 protein is CASSQEQGTDYGYTF. CDR3 nucleotide sequence: TGCGCCAGCAGCCAAGAGCAGGGAACTGACTATGGCTACACCTTC. V gene TRBV4-3 combines with J gene TRBJ1-2; tentatively, D is TRBD1 (5 bases). Germline V lookup: CDR1 LGHNA, CDR2 YSLEER. Deletions cut 0 bases from V and 3 bases from J, with 11 bases between. This CDR3 comprises 15 residues.

Notes on this clone: The sample carries other DNA sequences with the same CDR3. The J gene is TRBJ1-1, the V gene TRBV5-1; no reliable D call. V was clipped by 0 bases and J by 1 base, with 4 bases between them. The CDR3 is made up of 13 amino acids. Germline CDR1 SGHRS, CDR2 YFSETQ. Here the CDR3 reads CASSLAANTEAFF. The CDR3 bases are TGCGCCAGCAGCTTGGCAGCGAACACTGAAGCTTTCTTT.

The chain employs TRBV5-1 and TRBJ1-1; possibly TRBD1 for D (6 bases). Trimming took 3 bases from V and 3 from J, leaving 15 bases between them. Germline CDR1 is SGHRS and CDR2 is YFSETQ. CDR3 length: 15 residues. CDR3 in DNA: TGCGCCAGCAGCTCCGGTTCGGGGGCGGACACTGAAGCTTTCTTT. Encoded protein: CASSSGSGADTEAFF. The full variable domain, in which reference TRBV5-1 and TRBJ1-1 provide the parts outside the CDR3, is KAGVTQTPRYLIKTRGQQVTLSCSPISGHRSVSWYQQTPGQGLQFLFEYFSETQRNKGNFPGRFSGRQFSNSRSEMNVSTLELGDSALYLCASSSGSGADTEAFFGQGTRLTVV.

The chain combines TRBV4-2 with TRBJ2-1; 14 positions agree with TRBD2. Germline assignment: CDR1 LGHNA and CDR2 YNFKEQ. The junction had 6 bases not matched to a gene; V was cut back by 0 bases and J by 8 bases. CDR3 length equals 17 residues. The CDR3 spells CASSQDAPGLAGDEQFF. The CDR3 DNA sequence: TGTGCCAGCAGCCAAGATGCCCCGGGACTAGCGGGAGATGAGCAGTTCTTC.